Presented here are 22 T cell receptor beta chains from one specimen sequenced in a study of beta chain features in type 1 diabetes. Study-wide findings and caveats: TCRB CDR3s from Type 1 diabetes patients were moderately but significantly shorter in all four CD4+ subsets.

No cognate antigen is known for these TCRs. The isolated RNA, all of it, was reverse transcribed, so expressed TCRB transcripts were what got sequenced. Produced via immunoSEQ multiplex PCR; TCRdb's table is partial and in-frame only. The data contain 300,000 to 350,000 clones, roughly a tenth of them singletons. The sample comprised central memory CD4+ T cells from blood. The receptors derive from a man aged 25 to 40 with type 1 diabetes.

V is TRBV7-9 and J is TRBJ2-7, with TRBD1 identical over 7 bases. The trim removed 5 bases at V and 4 bases at J, leaving 2 bases unmatched. In germline, CDR1 is SEHNR, CDR2 FQNEAQ (reference sequence). This CDR3 comprises 12 residues. In nucleotides, the CDR3 is TGTGCCAGCAGCCAGACAGGGTACGAGCAGTACTTC. Amino acid sequence: CASSQTGYEQYF. The whole variable domain, remainder taken from reference TRBV7-9 and TRBJ2-7, is DTGVSQNPRHKITKRGQNVTFRCDPISEHNRLYWYRQTLGQGPEFLTYFQNEAQLEKSRLLSDRFSAERPKGSFSTLEIQRTEQGDSAMYLCASSQTGYEQYFGPGTRLTVT.

This clone was seen a handful of times. The chain joins TRBV28 to TRBJ1-1, with D possibly being TRBD1 (5 bases). This CDR3 comprises 13 residues. Germline-derived CDR1 and CDR2 are MDHEN and SYDVKM. V shed 4 bases and J shed 2 bases, with 8 bases lying between them. The CDR3 is CASSSRDNTEAFF. Here the CDR3 DNA reads TGTGCCAGCAGTTCCCGGGACAACACTGAAGCTTTCTTT. The variable domain in full, with the rest retrieved from reference TRBV28 and TRBJ1-1, is DVKVTQSSRYLVKRTGEKVFLECVQDMDHENMFWYRQDPGLGLRLIYFSYDVKMKEKGDIPEGYSVSREKKERFSLILESASTNQTSMYLCASSSRDNTEAFFGQGTRLTVV.

The chain has TRBV4-3 and TRBJ2-6; D remains unclear. The CDR3 extends over 18 amino acids. The ends were cut back, 0 bases at V and 0 bases at J, with 12 bases in the middle. In germline, CDR1 is LGHNA, CDR2 YSLEER. CDR3 DNA sequence: TGCGCCAGCAGCCAAGAGGGCCATGCTTTCTCTGGGGCCAACGTCCTGACTTTC. Encoded protein: CASSQEGHAFSGANVLTF.

In DNA, the CDR3 is TGTGCCTGGAGGGTAGGGGTGGACACTGAAGCTTTCTTT. Protein: CAWRVGVDTEAFF. This chain connects TRBV30 to TRBJ1-1; D may be TRBD1 (5 bases). Germline CDR1 GTSNPN, CDR2 SVGIG (reference sequence). V was shortened by 3 bases and J by 3 bases, with 11 bases between the two germline ends. CDR3 length equals 13 residues.

This clone was detected a few times. The rearrangement links TRBV15 to TRBJ1-2; D not resolved. The CDR3 consists of 13 residues. Trimming stripped 0 bases from V and 5 bases from J, with 7 bases between. Germline V gene sequence: CDR1 LNHNV, CDR2 YYDKDF (reference sequence). The CDR3 bases are TGTGCCACCAGCAGAGATCGGCTTTATGGCTACACCTTC. It is translated as CATSRDRLYGYTF.

This chain joins TRBV18 and TRBJ1-2; 7 bases line up with TRBD1. The J segment lost 4 bases and the V segment lost 4 bases, leaving 6 bases of the junction unmatched. The CDR3 spans 14 residues. Germline V CDR1 and CDR2: KGHSH, LQKENI. This chain's CDR3 is CASSQGQASYGYTF. CDR3 DNA sequence: TGTGCCAGCTCACAAGGACAGGCAAGCTATGGCTACACCTTC.

Only a few counts were recorded for this clone. CDR3 loop: CASSQEVSSGANVLTF. CDR3 sequence (DNA): TGCGCCAGCAGCCAAGAGGTTAGCTCTGGGGCCAACGTCCTGACTTTC. V gene TRBV4-3 combines with J gene TRBJ2-6, with unresolved D. The CDR3 is 16 residues long. Germline V gives CDR1 LGHNA, CDR2 YSLEER. Trimming cost V 0 bases and J 0 bases, with 6 bases left between them.

This clone was picked up a small number of times. The CDR3 sequence is CSADTDTQYF. In nucleotides, the CDR3 is TGCAGTGCCGATACAGATACGCAGTATTTT. The V and J genes are TRBV20-1 and TRBJ2-3; D remains unclear. The length of the CDR3 is 10 residues. Germline CDR1 DFQATT, CDR2 SNEGSKA (reference sequence). Trimming left V 6 bases short and J 3 bases short, with 4 bases between.

V gene TRBV6-6 combines with J gene TRBJ1-2, with no clear D. Trimming left V 0 bases short and J 2 bases short, with 10 bases between. Germline lookup yields CDR1 MNHNY and CDR2 SVGAGI (reference sequence). The CDR3 spans 15 residues. The CDR3 region has the DNA TGTGCCAGCAGTTACTCGACGTTTGGGAACTATGGCTACACCTTC. This sequence encodes CASSYSTFGNYGYTF.

V gene TRBV6-1 combines with J gene TRBJ2-7; the D is unclear. The CDR3 loop spans 14 amino acids. V lost 2 bases and J 3 bases, leaving 11 bases between the germline ends. Germline-derived CDR1 and CDR2 are MNHNS and SASEGT. The CDR3 reads CASSEKEANYEQYF. The CDR3 DNA reads TGTGCCAGCAGTGAAAAAGAGGCCAACTACGAGCAGTACTTC.

V is TRBV5-6 and J is TRBJ2-5; no firm D call. From germline, CDR1 is SGHDT and CDR2 YYEEEE. CDR3 length: 13 residues. Trimming pared 4 bases from V and 1 base from J, leaving 8 bases between. The CDR3 DNA reads as TGTGCCAGCAGCATGCCCCCCCAAGAGACCCAGTACTTC. Amino acid sequence: CASSMPPQETQYF.

This clone was counted between two and nine times. The J gene is TRBJ2-7, the V gene TRBV10-2, with D perhaps TRBD2 (5 bases). The CDR3 runs 11 residues. The V and J ends lost 8 bases and 7 bases respectively, with 12 bases between them. Per the germline V gene, CDR1 is WSHSY and CDR2 is SAAADI. The CDR3 here is CASRTYQEQYF. The CDR3 DNA reads TGCGCCAGCCGGACTTATCAAGAGCAGTACTTC.

The chain uses TRBV5-1 and TRBJ1-1; 12 bases are shared with TRBD1. The CDR3 consists of 15 residues. The germline gives CDR1 SGHRS, CDR2 YFSETQ. V shed 4 bases, J shed 2 bases, and the junction held 3 bases outside the gene matches. The CDR3 is CASSQGQGANTEAFF. The CDR3 bases are TGCGCCAGCAGCCAGGGACAGGGGGCTAACACTGAAGCTTTCTTT. Drawing the rest from reference TRBV5-1 and TRBJ1-1, the complete variable domain is KAGVTQTPRYLIKTRGQQVTLSCSPISGHRSVSWYQQTPGQGLQFLFEYFSETQRNKGNFPGRFSGRQFSNSRSEMNVSTLELGDSALYLCASSQGQGANTEAFFGQGTRLTVV.

J is TRBJ2-3 and V is TRBV2; D remains unclear. V was trimmed by 4 bases and J by 4 bases, leaving 9 bases between them. Germline CDR1 reads SNHLY; CDR2 reads FYNNEI. This CDR3 is built from 13 residues. The CDR3 reads CASSVEHPDTQYF. The CDR3 nucleotides read TGTGCCAGCAGTGTGGAACATCCAGATACGCAGTATTTT.

CDR3 nucleotides: TGCACCAGCAGCCAAGAGGACGTGGGACTAGCTATCGGCAATGAGCAGTTCTTC. The encoded protein is CTSSQEDVGLAIGNEQFF. V usage is TRBV1 and J usage is TRBJ2-1; TRBD2 is the table's D call and was not checked against the DNA. TRBV1 is tagged as a pseudogene. The CDR3 runs to 18 residues.

The chain links TRBV29-1 to TRBJ2-2; D may match TRBD1 or TRBD2 (6 bases each). Germline CDR1 SQVTM, CDR2 ANQGSEA. The CDR3 is made up of 13 amino acids. V lost 1 base and J 6 bases, leaving 9 bases between the germline ends. The CDR3 coding sequence is TGCAGCGTTGAAGGGGGGGCAGCCGGGGAGCTGTTTTTT. It specifies CSVEGGAAGELFF.

The genes are TRBV6-5 and TRBJ1-6; the D gene is possibly TRBD1 (5 bases). Germline CDR1 reads MNHEY; CDR2 reads SVGAGI. The germline V and J ends were trimmed by 5 bases and 4 bases, with 9 bases remaining between them. The CDR3 covers 14 residues. The CDR3 loop reads CASSPGRYNSPLHF. CDR3 bases: TGTGCCAGCAGTCCGGGACGTTATAATTCACCCCTCCACTTT.

The chain links TRBV19 to TRBJ2-7; the D gene is possibly TRBD1 (7 bases). The germline V gene has CDR1 LNHDA and CDR2 SQIVND (reference sequence). The ends were cut back, 6 bases at V and 5 bases at J, with 17 bases in the middle. The CDR3 extends over 14 amino acids. CDR3 nucleotides: TGTGCCAGTAGCCCCAGGGGGACTTTGGACGAGCAGTACTTC. It encodes CASSPRGTLDEQYF.

This sequence joins TRBV7-2 and TRBJ2-7; D may be TRBD1 or TRBD2 (5 bases each). The CDR3 length is 12 residues. The V gene lost 1 base and the J gene lost 9 bases, with 10 bases spanning the gap. Germline V CDR1 and CDR2: SGHTA, FQGNSA. CDR3 sequence: CASSLVGEGQYF. CDR3 bases: TGTGCCAGCAGCTTAGTGGGGGAAGGGCAGTACTTC.

On this clone itself: The same CDR3 is also encoded by other DNA sequences in this sample. The chain couples TRBV2 to TRBJ2-2; 10 bases map to TRBD2. The germline CDR1 and CDR2 sequences are SNHLY and FYNNEI. J was trimmed by 0 bases and V by 6 bases; bases with no gene match: 1. The CDR3 is made up of 15 amino acids. The CDR3 reads CASSSGGANTGELFF. DNA of the CDR3: TGTGCCAGCAGCAGCGGGGGGGCGAACACCGGGGAGCTGTTTTTT.

The CDR3 reads CASSSRVAGELFF. The CDR3 nucleotides read TGTGCCAGCAGTTCCAGGGTGGCCGGGGAGCTGTTTTTT. V usage is TRBV6-5 and J usage is TRBJ2-2; D is perhaps TRBD1 (5 bases). V gave up 4 bases and J gave up 6 bases, with 9 bases separating them. Germline loops: CDR1 MNHEY, CDR2 SVGAGI. The CDR3 is made up of 13 amino acids.

This clone occurred a few times. V usage is TRBV28 and J usage is TRBJ1-1; 8 nucleotides line up with TRBD1. There are 10 residues in the CDR3. Germline V gene sequence: CDR1 MDHEN, CDR2 SYDVKM. Trimming at V came to 8 bases and at J to 11 bases, leaving 4 bases not matched to a gene. The CDR3 DNA sequence: TGTGCCAGCGTCCGACAGGGGGCTTTCTTT. Residues: CASVRQGAFF. Full variable domain (rest looked up from reference TRBV28 and TRBJ1-1): DVKVTQSSRYLVKRTGEKVFLECVQDMDHENMFWYRQDPGLGLRLIYFSYDVKMKEKGDIPEGYSVSREKKERFSLILESASTNQTSMYLCASVRQGAFFGQGTRLTVV.